This T cell receptor (beta chain) originates from a study of blood T cell repertoires in COVID-19. Across the whole study: The samples span acute and convalescent COVID-19 from the United States, Italy and Spain. From T cells, B-cell-depleted T cells, or PBMCs came the material, which was cDNA or gDNA.

J was trimmed by 4 bases and V by 10 bases; bases with no gene match: 9. The CDR3 consists of 14 residues. The germline CDR1 and CDR2 sequences are ENHRY and SYGVKD. Original methodology: Estimation of nucleated cell counts was performed using reference gene primer amplification. Assay used: immunoSEQ multiplex PCR; TCRdb lists only in-frame clones, some missing. That table furnishes V, J and clone size, whereas the DNA furnished D and trimming. The sample lists 110,000 to 150,000 clones, 80% to 90% occurring once. The sample holds one count of this clone. The TCR originated in a woman of 80 years or more with acute or convalescent COVID-19. The chain links TRBV10-3 to TRBJ1-4; TRBD1 matches 7 bases. The specimen sequenced was peripheral blood. The CDR3 loop reads CATSQGEFNEKLFF. CDR3 in DNA: TGTGCCACATCCCAGGGGGAATTTAATGAAAAACTGTTTTTT.